Listed below are T cell receptor beta chains from one sample, sequenced in a study of shared clonotypes between healthy human individuals. Clones were read by immunoSEQ multiplex PCR, and TCRdb kept only the in-frame ones, dropping some. The top ten hold around 13% of the sample, which has approximately 510,000 clones, more than 65% seen once. The specimen was PBMCs. These TCRs come from a woman in her 40s in good health. Some clones in this sample may be carry-over from other donors' samples. The CDR3 runs from the conserved cysteine through the conserved F or W. Fields, in order: J gene, V gene, clone size, D gene, CDR3 protein, CDR3 DNA. The D gene is left open where the match is weak. Some rows mark clone size as missing; the rest say once, few, many or name a class of expanded clone.

J: TRBJ2-1; V: TRBV7-9; size: NA; D: NA; CDR3: CASSLGPPAERPYNEQFF; DNA: TGTGCCAGCAGCTTAGGACCCCCAGCGGAACGCCCCTACAATGAGCAGTTCTTC
J: TRBJ2-5; V: TRBV7-3; size: NA; D: NA; CDR3: CASSRGSQETQYF; DNA: TGTGCCAGCAGCAGGGGCTCCCAAGAGACCCAGTACTTC
J: TRBJ1-5; V: TRBV28; size: few; D: NA; CDR3: CASSISNQPQHF; DNA: TGTGCCAGCAGTATTAGCAATCAGCCCCAGCATTTT
J: TRBJ2-7; V: TRBV19; size: NA; D: NA; CDR3: CASSLQGVHEQYF; DNA: TGTGCCAGTAGTCTACAGGGCGTCCACGAGCAGTACTTC
J: TRBJ2-7; V: TRBV28; size: NA; D: TRBD2; CDR3: CASRSTGVAGFEQYF; DNA: TGTGCCAGCAGATCCACTGGGGTAGCGGGCTTCGAGCAGTACTTC
J: TRBJ2-7; V: TRBV29-1; size: NA; D: NA; CDR3: CSTVGVSYEQYF; DNA: TGCAGCACCGTCGGGGTCTCCTACGAGCAGTACTTC
J: TRBJ2-1; V: TRBV7-8; size: NA; D: TRBD1; CDR3: CASSLARTGGYNEQFF; DNA: TGTGCCAGCAGCTTAGCGAGGACAGGGGGTTACAATGAGCAGTTCTTC
J: TRBJ1-2; V: TRBV4-2; size: few; D: TRBD1; CDR3: CASSQTGGEYYGYTF; DNA: TGTGCCAGCAGCCAGACAGGGGGGGAGTACTATGGCTACACCTTC
J: TRBJ2-5; V: TRBV7-6; size: NA; D: NA; CDR3: CASSPLRGTQYF; DNA: TGTGCCAGCAGCCCGCTGAGGGGGACCCAGTACTTC
J: TRBJ2-5; V: TRBV29-1; size: NA; D: NA; CDR3: CSVGLQETQYF; DNA: TGCAGCGTGGGACTGCAAGAGACCCAGTACTTC
J: TRBJ2-3; V: TRBV5-4; size: NA; D: TRBD2; CDR3: CASSLFGRAADTQYF; DNA: TGTGCCAGCAGCTTGTTCGGGAGGGCCGCAGATACGCAGTATTTT
J: TRBJ2-2; V: TRBV4-1; size: NA; D: NA; CDR3: CASSLSSNSGGTGELFF; DNA: TGCGCCAGCAGCCTATCCTCTAATTCAGGAGGCACCGGGGAGCTGTTTTTT
J: TRBJ2-7; V: TRBV19; size: NA; D: NA; CDR3: CASSIERTAYEQYF; DNA: TGTGCCAGTAGTATAGAGCGGACCGCCTACGAGCAGTACTTC
J: TRBJ2-7; V: TRBV30; size: once; D: NA; CDR3: CAWRTPRMGHYEQYF; DNA: TGTGCCTGGAGGACCCCACGTATGGGGCACTACGAGCAGTACTTC
J: TRBJ1-1; V: TRBV6-4; size: NA; D: NA; CDR3: CASSYSSEAGTEAFF; DNA: TGTGCCAGCAGTTACTCATCCGAGGCGGGCACTGAAGCTTTCTTT
J: TRBJ1-4; V: TRBV19; size: NA; D: NA; CDR3: CASSTLPNRNEKLFF; DNA: TGTGCCAGTAGTACCCTACCGAATCGGAATGAAAAACTGTTTTTT
J: TRBJ2-5; V: TRBV19; size: NA; D: TRBD1; CDR3: CASSMTGFETQYF; DNA: TGTGCCAGTAGTATGACAGGGTTTGAGACCCAGTACTTC
J: TRBJ2-1; V: TRBV5-5; size: NA; D: NA; CDR3: CASSRRDGTYNEQFF; DNA: TGTGCCAGCAGCCGGCGGGACGGAACCTACAATGAGCAGTTCTTC
J: TRBJ1-5; V: TRBV2; size: NA; D: NA; CDR3: CASGGRGRFQPQHF; DNA: TGTGCCAGCGGGGGGAGGGGGAGGTTTCAGCCCCAGCATTTT
J: TRBJ1-5; V: TRBV30; size: many; D: NA; CDR3: CAWPPGHSNQPQHF; DNA: TGTGCCTGGCCTCCGGGACATAGCAATCAGCCCCAGCATTTT
J: TRBJ1-3; V: TRBV5-5; size: NA; D: NA; CDR3: CASSSRGGLDTIYF; DNA: TGTGCCAGCAGCTCCCGAGGGGGTTTAGACACCATATATTTT
J: TRBJ2-2; V: TRBV10-3; size: NA; D: NA; CDR3: CAISELDGANTGELFF; DNA: TGTGCCATCAGTGAGCTGGACGGCGCGAACACCGGGGAGCTGTTTTTT